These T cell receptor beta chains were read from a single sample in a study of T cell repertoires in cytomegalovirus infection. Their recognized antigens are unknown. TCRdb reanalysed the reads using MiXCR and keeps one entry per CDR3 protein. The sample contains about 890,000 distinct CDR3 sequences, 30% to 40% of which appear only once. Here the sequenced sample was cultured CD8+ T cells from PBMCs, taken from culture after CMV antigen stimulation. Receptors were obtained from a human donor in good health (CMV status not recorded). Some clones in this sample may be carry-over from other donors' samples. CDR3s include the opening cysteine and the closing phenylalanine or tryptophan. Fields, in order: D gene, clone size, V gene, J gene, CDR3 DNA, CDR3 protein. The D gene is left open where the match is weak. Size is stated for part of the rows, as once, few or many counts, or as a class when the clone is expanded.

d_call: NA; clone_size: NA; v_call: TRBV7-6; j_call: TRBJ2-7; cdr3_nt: TGTGCCAGCAGCTTAGCGTTTGGGCACGGCTACGAGCAGTACTTC; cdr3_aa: CASSLAFGHGYEQYF
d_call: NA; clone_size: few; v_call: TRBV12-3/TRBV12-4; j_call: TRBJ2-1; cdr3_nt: TGTGCCAGCAGTTTAGCCGGGACCCACAATGAGCAGTTCTTC; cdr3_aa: CASSLAGTHNEQFF
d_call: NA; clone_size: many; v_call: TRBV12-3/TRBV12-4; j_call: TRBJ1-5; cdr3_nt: TGTGCCAGCAGTTCAGGGCGACAGCCCCAGCATTTT; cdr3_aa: CASSSGRQPQHF
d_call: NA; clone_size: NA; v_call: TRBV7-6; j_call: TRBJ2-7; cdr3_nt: TGTGCCAGCAGCTCCTCGTGGGGTCCGAGGAACGAGCAGTACTTC; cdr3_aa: CASSSSWGPRNEQYF
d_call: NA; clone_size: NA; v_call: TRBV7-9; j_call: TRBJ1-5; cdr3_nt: TGTGCCAGCAGCTTAGCTCTCCAGGGGCCCCAGCATTTT; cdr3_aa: CASSLALQGPQHF
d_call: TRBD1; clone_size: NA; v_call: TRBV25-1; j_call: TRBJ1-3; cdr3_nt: TGTGCCAGCAGTGAAATGAAGAAGGACAGGGTAAACACCATATATTTT; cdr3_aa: CASSEMKKDRVNTIYF
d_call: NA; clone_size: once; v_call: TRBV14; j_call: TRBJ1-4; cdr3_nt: TGTGCCAGCAGCCAAGATGGGCCGAAACTGTTTTTT; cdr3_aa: CASSQDGPKLFF
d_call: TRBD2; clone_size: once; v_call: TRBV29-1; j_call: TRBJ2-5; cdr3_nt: TGCAGCGTTGAGTATAGCGGGGGGTTCGATGAGACCCAGTACTTC; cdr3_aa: CSVEYSGGFDETQYF
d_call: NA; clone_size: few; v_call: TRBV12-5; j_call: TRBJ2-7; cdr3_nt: TGTGCTAGTGCCTCAGACGGGTTCTACGAGCAGTACTTC; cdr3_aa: CASASDGFYEQYF
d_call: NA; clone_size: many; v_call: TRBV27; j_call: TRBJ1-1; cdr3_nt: TGTGCCAGCATGCACGGGAACACTGAAGCTTTCTTT; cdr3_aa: CASMHGNTEAFF
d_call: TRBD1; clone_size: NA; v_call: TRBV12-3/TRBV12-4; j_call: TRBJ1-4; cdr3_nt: TGTGCCAGCAGTCCCCGGGACAGCGACGCAACTAATGAAAAACTGTTTTTT; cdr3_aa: CASSPRDSDATNEKLFF
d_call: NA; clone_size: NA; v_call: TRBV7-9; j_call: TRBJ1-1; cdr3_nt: TGTGCCAGCAGCTTACGGGCAGGGAGGGCGGACACTGAAGCTTTCTTT; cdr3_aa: CASSLRAGRADTEAFF
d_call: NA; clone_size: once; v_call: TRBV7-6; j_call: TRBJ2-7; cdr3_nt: TGTGCCAGCAGCTTTCTCTTGGGACAAAGCTCCTACGAGCAGTACTTC; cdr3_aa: CASSFLLGQSSYEQYF
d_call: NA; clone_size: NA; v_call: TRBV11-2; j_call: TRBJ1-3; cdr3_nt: TGTGCCAGCAGCACGCGGGTCTTCCGAGGGGATGGAAACACCATATATTTT; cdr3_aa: CASSTRVFRGDGNTIYF
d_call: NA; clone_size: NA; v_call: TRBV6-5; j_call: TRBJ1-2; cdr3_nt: TGTGCCAGCAGTTACTCGTTACAGGGTGTCATCGGCTACACCTTC; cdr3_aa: CASSYSLQGVIGYTF
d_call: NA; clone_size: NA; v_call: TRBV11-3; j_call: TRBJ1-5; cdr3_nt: TGTGCCAGGGAAATAGGTAGCAATCAGCCCCAGCATTTT; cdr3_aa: CAREIGSNQPQHF
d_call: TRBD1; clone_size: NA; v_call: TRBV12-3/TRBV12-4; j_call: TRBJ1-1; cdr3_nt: TGTGCCAGCTGCAGGGGGCGGACTGAAGCTTTCTTT; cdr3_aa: CASCRGRTEAFF
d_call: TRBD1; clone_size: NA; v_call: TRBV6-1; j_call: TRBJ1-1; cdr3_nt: TGTGCCAGCAGAGACAGGGAGAGGACTGAAGCTTTCTTT; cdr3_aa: CASRDRERTEAFF
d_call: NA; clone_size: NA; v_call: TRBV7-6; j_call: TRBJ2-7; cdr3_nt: TGTGCCAGCAGCCTAGCGTTAAACGAGCAGTACTTC; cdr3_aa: CASSLALNEQYF
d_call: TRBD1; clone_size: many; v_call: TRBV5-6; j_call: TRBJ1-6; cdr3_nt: TGTGCCAGCAGCGTCACAGGGGGCGCATCCGTGACACCCCTCCACTTT; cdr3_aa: CASSVTGGASVTPLHF
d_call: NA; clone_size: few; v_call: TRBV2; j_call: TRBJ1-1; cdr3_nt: TGTGCCAGCAAGGGGCGGACTGAAGCTTTCTTT; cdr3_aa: CASKGRTEAFF
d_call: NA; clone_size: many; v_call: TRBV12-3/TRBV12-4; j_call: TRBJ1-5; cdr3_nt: TGTGCCAGCAGTTGGGGGGGGGCTAATCAGCCCCAGCATTTT; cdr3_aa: CASSWGGANQPQHF
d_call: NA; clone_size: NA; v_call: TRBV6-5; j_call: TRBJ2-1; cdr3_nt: TGTGCCAGCAGTTACTGGGGAGGCGGCAATGAGCAGTTCTTC; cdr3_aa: CASSYWGGGNEQFF
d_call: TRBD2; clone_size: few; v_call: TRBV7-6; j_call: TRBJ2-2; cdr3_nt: TGTGCCAGCAGCTTTAAAGCGGGGGGACCTACCTCGAACACCGGGGAGCTGTTTTTT; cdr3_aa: CASSFKAGGPTSNTGELFF
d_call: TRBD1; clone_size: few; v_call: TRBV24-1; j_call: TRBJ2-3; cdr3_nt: TGTGCCACCAGTGACCGACAGGGGTGGCAGGCAGATACGCAGTATTTT; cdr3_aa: CATSDRQGWQADTQYF
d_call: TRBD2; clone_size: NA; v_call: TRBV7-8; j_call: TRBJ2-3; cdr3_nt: TGTGCCAGCAGCTTAGGCGGGACTAGCGGACCTAGCACAGATACGCAGTATTTT; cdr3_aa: CASSLGGTSGPSTDTQYF
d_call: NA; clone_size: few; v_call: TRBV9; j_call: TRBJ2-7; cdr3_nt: TGTGCCAGCAGCTTGAGGGCAGGAATTTCCTACGAGCAGTACTTC; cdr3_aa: CASSLRAGISYEQYF
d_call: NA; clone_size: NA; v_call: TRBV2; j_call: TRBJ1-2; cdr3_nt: TGTGCCAGCCAAGACAGGTTCTATGGCTACACCTTC; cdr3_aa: CASQDRFYGYTF
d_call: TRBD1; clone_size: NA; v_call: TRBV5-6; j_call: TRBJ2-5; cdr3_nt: TGTGCCAGCAGCCCCCGGGACAGGATTAACCAAGAGACCCAGTACTTC; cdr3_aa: CASSPRDRINQETQYF
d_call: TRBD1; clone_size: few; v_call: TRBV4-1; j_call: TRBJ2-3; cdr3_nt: TGCGCCAGCAGCCAAGATAGGCTAGGACAGGGAATTTTTAATACGCAGTATTTT; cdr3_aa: CASSQDRLGQGIFNTQYF
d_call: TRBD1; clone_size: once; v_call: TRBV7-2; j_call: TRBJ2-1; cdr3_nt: TGTGCCAGCAGCTCCTACAGGGGAAGATGGGACAATGAGCAGTTCTTC; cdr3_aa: CASSSYRGRWDNEQFF
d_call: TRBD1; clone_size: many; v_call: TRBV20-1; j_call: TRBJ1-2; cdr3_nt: TGCAGTGCTAGAATCTCCGGGACAGACTATGGCTACACCTTC; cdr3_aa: CSARISGTDYGYTF
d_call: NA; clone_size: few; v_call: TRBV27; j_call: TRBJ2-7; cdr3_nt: TGTGCCAGCTCGGCGGACCGCCGATGGGCGTACGAGCAGTACTTC; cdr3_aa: CASSADRRWAYEQYF
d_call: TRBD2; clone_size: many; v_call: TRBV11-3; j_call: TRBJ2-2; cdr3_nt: TGTGCCAGCCAACTCGGACGGGGAGGGACCGGGGAGCTGTTTTTT; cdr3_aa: CASQLGRGGTGELFF
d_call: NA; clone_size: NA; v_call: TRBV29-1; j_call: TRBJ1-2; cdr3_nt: TGCAGCGTTGGAAGGGCCTATGGCTACACCTTC; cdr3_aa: CSVGRAYGYTF
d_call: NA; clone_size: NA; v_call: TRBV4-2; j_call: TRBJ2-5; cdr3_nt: TGTGCCAGCAGCCAAGTCAGGGGGGGAGAGACCCAGTACTTC; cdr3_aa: CASSQVRGGETQYF
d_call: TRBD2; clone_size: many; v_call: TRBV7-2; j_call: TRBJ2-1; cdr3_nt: TGTGCCAGCAGCTGGGGGGGGGGGCTAGCGGGGGGGAATGAGCAGTTCTTC; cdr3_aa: CASSWGGGLAGGNEQFF
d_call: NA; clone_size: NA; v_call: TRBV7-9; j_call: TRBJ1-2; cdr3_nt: TGTGCCAGCAGCCGTTCGGATGGCTACACCTTC; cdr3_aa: CASSRSDGYTF
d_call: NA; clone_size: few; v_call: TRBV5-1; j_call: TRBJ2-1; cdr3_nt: TGCGCCAGCAGCCTGGGGACTTACAGATACAATGAGCAGTTCTTC; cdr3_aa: CASSLGTYRYNEQFF
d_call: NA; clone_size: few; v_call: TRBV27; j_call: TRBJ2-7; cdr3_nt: TGTGCCAGCAGTGTCTGGGCTGGGGGTTACGAGCAGTACTTC; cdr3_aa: CASSVWAGGYEQYF
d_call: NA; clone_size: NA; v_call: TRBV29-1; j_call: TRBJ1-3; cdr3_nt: TGCAGCGTTGAAGATCTTGGACAGCACTCTGGAAACACCATATATTTT; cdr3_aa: CSVEDLGQHSGNTIYF
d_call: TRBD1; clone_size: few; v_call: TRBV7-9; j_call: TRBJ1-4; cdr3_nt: TGTGCCAGCAGCGATTCCGGGACAGGAGCCATTAATGAAAAACTGTTTTTT; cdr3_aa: CASSDSGTGAINEKLFF
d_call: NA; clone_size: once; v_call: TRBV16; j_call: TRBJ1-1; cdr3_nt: TGTGCCAGCAGCCAATCATCGGGCTTTAACACTGAAGCTTTCTTT; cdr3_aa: CASSQSSGFNTEAFF
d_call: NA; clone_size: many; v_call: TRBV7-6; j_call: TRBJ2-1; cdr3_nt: TGTGCCAGCAGCTCTTTCTTTTCGCCAGAGCAGTTCTTC; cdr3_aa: CASSSFFSPEQFF
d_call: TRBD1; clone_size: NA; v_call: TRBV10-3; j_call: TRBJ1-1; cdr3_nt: TGTGTCACCGCAGATTGGGACAGAAACACTGAAGCTTTCTTT; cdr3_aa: CVTADWDRNTEAFF
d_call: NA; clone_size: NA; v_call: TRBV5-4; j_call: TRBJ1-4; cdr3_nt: TGTGCCAGCAGCCCTTCCCCGGGCTCTAATGAAAAACTGTTTTTT; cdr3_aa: CASSPSPGSNEKLFF
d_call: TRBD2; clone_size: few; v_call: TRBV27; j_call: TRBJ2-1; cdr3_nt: TGTGCCAGCAACCCGGGGCGGGGGGGCCAGAATGAGCAGTTCTTC; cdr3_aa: CASNPGRGGQNEQFF
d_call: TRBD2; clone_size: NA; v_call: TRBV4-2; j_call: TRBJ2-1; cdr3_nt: TGTGCCAGCAGCCAAGATCCAGGGACTAGCGGGATTAGAGAGCAGTTCTTC; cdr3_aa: CASSQDPGTSGIREQFF
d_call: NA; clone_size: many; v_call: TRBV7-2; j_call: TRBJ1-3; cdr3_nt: TGTGCCAGCAGCTTAGTGGGGGGGCTCCGAAACACCATATATTTT; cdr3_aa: CASSLVGGLRNTIYF
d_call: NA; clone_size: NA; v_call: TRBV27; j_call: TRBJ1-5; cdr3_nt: TGTGCCAGCAGTCCCGGGACTACCAATCAGCCCCAGCATTTT; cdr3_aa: CASSPGTTNQPQHF
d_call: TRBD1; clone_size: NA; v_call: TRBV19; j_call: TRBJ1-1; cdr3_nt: TGTGTCAGTAGTATGAGAAAGGACAGGGTAGGTATGAACACTGAAGCTTTCTTT; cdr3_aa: CVSSMRKDRVGMNTEAFF
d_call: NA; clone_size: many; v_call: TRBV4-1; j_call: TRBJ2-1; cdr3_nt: TGCGCCAGCAGCCAAAGGGGGGGTTCCTACAATGAGCAGTTCTTC; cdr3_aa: CASSQRGGSYNEQFF
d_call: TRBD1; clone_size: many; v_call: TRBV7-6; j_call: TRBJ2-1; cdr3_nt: TGTGCCAGCAGCTTAGCAGGGGGACAGGTGTCCTCCTACAATGAGCAGTTCTTC; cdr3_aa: CASSLAGGQVSSYNEQFF
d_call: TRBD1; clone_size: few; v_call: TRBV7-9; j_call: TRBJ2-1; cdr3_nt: TGTGCCAGCAGCCCTGGACAGGCCATCGAGCAGTTCTTC; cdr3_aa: CASSPGQAIEQFF
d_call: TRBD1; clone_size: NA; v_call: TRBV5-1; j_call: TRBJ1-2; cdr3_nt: TGCGCCAGCAGCCCTACTAGGACAGGGGGCGATGGCTACACCTTC; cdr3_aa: CASSPTRTGGDGYTF
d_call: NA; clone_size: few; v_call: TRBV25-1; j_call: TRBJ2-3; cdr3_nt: TGTGCCAGCAGTGTCCGAAGAGTAGACAGGCGACTCACAGATACGCAGTATTTT; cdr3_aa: CASSVRRVDRRLTDTQYF
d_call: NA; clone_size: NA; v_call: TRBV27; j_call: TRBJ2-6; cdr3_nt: TGTGCCAGCAGTTTATTTGGTCAGGGGCGCTCTGGGGCCAACGTCCTGACTTTC; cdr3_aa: CASSLFGQGRSGANVLTF
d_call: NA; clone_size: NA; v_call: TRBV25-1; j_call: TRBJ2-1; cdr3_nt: TGTGCCAGCAGTTTGAAAAAATCCGGCAGCAATGAGCAGTTCTTC; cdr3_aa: CASSLKKSGSNEQFF
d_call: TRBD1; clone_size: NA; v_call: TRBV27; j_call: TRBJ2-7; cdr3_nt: TGTGCCAGCACCCCGGGACAGGCTTCCTACGAGCAGTACTTC; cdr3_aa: CASTPGQASYEQYF
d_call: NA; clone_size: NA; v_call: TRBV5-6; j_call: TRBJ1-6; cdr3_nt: TGTGCCAGCAGCGAATCCCCTTCTGTCTCCTATAATTCACCCCTCCACTTT; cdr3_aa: CASSESPSVSYNSPLHF